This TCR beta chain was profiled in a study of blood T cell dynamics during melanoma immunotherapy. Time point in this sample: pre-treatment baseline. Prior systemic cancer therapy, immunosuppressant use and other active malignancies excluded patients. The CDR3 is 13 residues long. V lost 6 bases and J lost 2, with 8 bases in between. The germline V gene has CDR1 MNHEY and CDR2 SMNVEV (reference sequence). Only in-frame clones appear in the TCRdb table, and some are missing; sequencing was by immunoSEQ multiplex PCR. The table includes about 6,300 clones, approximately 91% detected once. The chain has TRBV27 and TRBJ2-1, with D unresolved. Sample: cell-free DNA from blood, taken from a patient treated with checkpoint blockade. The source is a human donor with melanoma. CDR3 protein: CASSEPPYNEQFF. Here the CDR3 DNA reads TGTGCCAGCAGCGAGCCCCCCTACAATGAGCAGTTCTTC.